These T cell receptor beta chains were read from a single sample in a study of blood T cell repertoires in COVID-19. Method: immunoSEQ multiplex PCR; TCRdb's copy keeps in-frame clones and lacks some. This table holds 400,000 to 500,000 clones, 88% found once. Input material: PBMCs or T cells enriched from blood (not recorded which). These receptors originate from a young woman who had been exposed to COVID-19. Both conserved end residues are part of each CDR3. The D gene is left open where the match is weak. Clone size is stated in some rows and not others, as once, few, many or a class when expanded.

CDR3nt,CDR3aa,j_gene,v_gene,d_gene,abundance
TGTGCCAGCAGTCCTCGAGCCGGGACAGGGGGCTACGAGCAGTACTTC,CASSPRAGTGGYEQYF,TRBJ2-7,TRBV7-2,TRBD1,NA
TGTGCCACCAGCAGAGAAGGCGGGGGGAAGAATGAGCAGTTCTTC,CATSREGGGKNEQFF,TRBJ2-1,TRBV15,TRBD2,NA
TGTGCCAGCAGCCTTACTAGTTTCGCTAGCACAGATACGCAGTATTTT,CASSLTSFASTDTQYF,TRBJ2-3,TRBV3-1/TRBV3-2,NA,NA
TGTGCCACCAGTGCCGGGACTAGCGGGGCAGATACGCAGTATTTT,CATSAGTSGADTQYF,TRBJ2-3,TRBV24-1,TRBD2,NA
TGTGCCAGCAGCGGACAGCCTTACGAGCAGTACTTC,CASSGQPYEQYF,TRBJ2-7,TRBV7-9,NA,NA
TGTGCCAGCAAATTGAGGGTCTCTAACGAAAAACTGTTTTTT,CASKLRVSNEKLFF,TRBJ1-4,TRBV6-5,NA,NA
TGTGCCAGCAGTTACAGGGCCCGAGGTCAGCCCCAGCATTTT,CASSYRARGQPQHF,TRBJ1-5,TRBV28,NA,once
TGTGCCAGCAGTTTTCTAGCGGGGTTCATTCGTGAGGAGCAGTACTTC,CASSFLAGFIREEQYF,TRBJ2-7,TRBV27,TRBD2,NA
TGTGCCAGCAGTTCATATCTGGGACAACAAGCTAACTATGGCTACACCTTC,CASSSYLGQQANYGYTF,TRBJ1-2,TRBV28,NA,NA
TGTGCCTGGAGCCCCGGGGGCAATCAGCCCCAGCATTTT,CAWSPGGNQPQHF,TRBJ1-5,TRBV30,NA,NA
TGTGCCAGCGGGAGAGCTACGAAGCAGTACTTC,CASGRATKQYF,TRBJ2-7,TRBV27,NA,NA
TGTGCCAGCAGTGCCGAGTCAGTAGCGGGAGGGTACGAGCAGTACTTC,CASSAESVAGGYEQYF,TRBJ2-7,TRBV2,TRBD2,NA
TGTGCCACCAGCAGAGATCTTGACAGGCTCTCCTACGAGCAGTACTTC,CATSRDLDRLSYEQYF,TRBJ2-7,TRBV15,NA,NA
TGTGCCAGCAGCTTGGGACCGGGGAACTCTGGAAACACCATATATTTT,CASSLGPGNSGNTIYF,TRBJ1-3,TRBV5-6,NA,NA
TGTGCCAGCAGTTTATCACGGTGGGAGGGGATGGGTGAAACAGATGAAAAACTGTTTTTT,CASSLSRWEGMGETDEKLFF,TRBJ1-4,TRBV27,NA,NA
TGTGCCAGTAGTAAAGCGAGGAAATACGAGCAGTACTTC,CASSKARKYEQYF,TRBJ2-7,TRBV19,NA,NA
TGTGCCAGCACTGAGTTTCGTCGGAACACTGAAGCTTTCTTT,CASTEFRRNTEAFF,TRBJ1-1,TRBV7-8,NA,once
TGTGCCAGCAGCCAAGGCCCTAGCGGGAGGGTTTACGAGCAGTACTTC,CASSQGPSGRVYEQYF,TRBJ2-7,TRBV3-1/TRBV3-2,TRBD2,NA
TGTGCCAGCAGCCAAGGTTCCGGACAGGGGACCTCCTACGAGCAGTACTTC,CASSQGSGQGTSYEQYF,TRBJ2-7,TRBV14,TRBD1,NA
TGTGCCAGCAGTTTAGCCCAGGGGGCGGTCGGGGAGCTGTTTTTT,CASSLAQGAVGELFF,TRBJ2-2,TRBV28,TRBD1,NA
TGTGCCAGCAGCCAAGAATCACTCCGAAGATCTGGGGCCAACGTCCTGACTTTC,CASSQESLRRSGANVLTF,TRBJ2-6,TRBV4-2,NA,NA
TGTGCCAGCAGCTTAGGGTCAGGATGGAACACTGAAGCTTTCTTT,CASSLGSGWNTEAFF,TRBJ1-1,TRBV7-2,NA,NA
TGTGCCACCAGCAACAGACTAGCGGGGTCGGGCGGGGAGCTGTTTTTT,CATSNRLAGSGGELFF,TRBJ2-2,TRBV15,TRBD2,once
TGTGCCAGTAGTCAGAGGGCGAGCTCCTACAATGAGCAGTTCTTC,CASSQRASSYNEQFF,TRBJ2-1,TRBV19,NA,NA
TGTGCCAGCAGTGGAGGTGACTACGAGCAGTACTTC,CASSGGDYEQYF,TRBJ2-7,TRBV7-9,NA,NA
TGCGCCAGCAGCCAAGATCCAGCGGGGGGGCCCACCGGGGAGCTGTTTTTT,CASSQDPAGGPTGELFF,TRBJ2-2,TRBV4-3,TRBD2,NA
TGTGCCAGCAGTTACTCCAACGGGGAGCTGTTTTTT,CASSYSNGELFF,TRBJ2-2,TRBV6-5,NA,NA
TGTGCCAGCAGCCAGCGGTTGTCCTATAATTCACCCCTCCACTTT,CASSQRLSYNSPLHF,TRBJ1-6,TRBV6-2/TRBV6-3,NA,NA
TGCAGCGTTTTAACCGACAGATACGAGCAGTACTTC,CSVLTDRYEQYF,TRBJ2-7,TRBV29-1,NA,NA
TGCAGCGTTGAAGGGGCTGCTGCCAACGTCCTGACTTTC,CSVEGAAANVLTF,TRBJ2-6,TRBV29-1,NA,NA
TGCGCCAGCAGCCAAGGTACGGTCAACACTGAAGCTTTCTTT,CASSQGTVNTEAFF,TRBJ1-1,TRBV4-1,NA,NA
TGTGCCAGCAGCTTAGGAGGGAGCTCTGGAAACACCATATATTTT,CASSLGGSSGNTIYF,TRBJ1-3,TRBV7-9,NA,NA
TGTGCCGGCAGTTACGGACTAGCGGAGAACAATGAGCAGTTCTTC,CAGSYGLAENNEQFF,TRBJ2-1,TRBV6-9,TRBD2,once
TGTGCCAGCTCACCGGGACAGGGTCCGACTAGCGGGGGTGGAAATACGCAGTATTTT,CASSPGQGPTSGGGNTQYF,TRBJ2-3,TRBV18,TRBD2,NA
TGCACCAGCAGCCAAAGCGACTTGCGGCCCTACGAGCAGTACTTC,CTSSQSDLRPYEQYF,TRBJ2-7,TRBV1,NA,NA
TGTGCCAGTAGTATCTCTTTGGGGCCGGGGGATGAGCAGTTCTTC,CASSISLGPGDEQFF,TRBJ2-1,TRBV19,NA,NA
TGTGCCAGCAGTTCCTCGGAGGCATCACCCCTCCACTTT,CASSSSEASPLHF,TRBJ1-6,TRBV12-3/TRBV12-4,NA,NA
TGTGCCAGCAGTTTCCAGACAACCTCCTACGAGCAGTACTTC,CASSFQTTSYEQYF,TRBJ2-7,TRBV27,NA,NA
TGTGCCAGCAGTTTCCCCCCGGGACAGGGGTACAATTCACCCCTCCACTTT,CASSFPPGQGYNSPLHF,TRBJ1-6,TRBV28,TRBD1,NA
TGTGCCAGTAGTGACCCTAGCACGGGTTACGAGCAGTACTTC,CASSDPSTGYEQYF,TRBJ2-7,TRBV19,NA,NA
TGTGCCAGCAGTCCCAGTGGCAGGGGGGTGAATGAGCAGTTCTTC,CASSPSGRGVNEQFF,TRBJ2-1,TRBV28,NA,NA
TGTGCCAGCGCAGGGACTGGCACAGATACGCAGTATTTT,CASAGTGTDTQYF,TRBJ2-3,TRBV6-5,NA,NA
TGTGCCAGCAGTTTCCTGATTAGCGGGGGTACAGATACGCAGTATTTT,CASSFLISGGTDTQYF,TRBJ2-3,TRBV28,TRBD2,NA
TGCGCCAGCAGCTCGGGACAGTCACAAGAGACCCAGTACTTC,CASSSGQSQETQYF,TRBJ2-5,TRBV5-1,TRBD1,NA
TGTGCCAGCAGCCCCCGGGGGCTAGCGGGCACCGGGGAGCTATTTTTT,CASSPRGLAGTGELFF,TRBJ2-2,TRBV5-4,TRBD2,NA
TGCGCCAGCAGCTTTACTAGCGGGGGCAATGAGCAGTTCTTC,CASSFTSGGNEQFF,TRBJ2-1,TRBV5-1,TRBD2,NA
TGTGCCAGCAGCTCACGCAGCGGGGACACCTACTACGAGCAGTACTTC,CASSSRSGDTYYEQYF,TRBJ2-7,TRBV7-9,NA,NA
TGTGCCAGCAGCCCCGGACTAGCGGGGTTAGAGACCCAGTACTTC,CASSPGLAGLETQYF,TRBJ2-5,TRBV3-1/TRBV3-2,TRBD2,NA
TGTGCCAGCAGCCAAGGGCAGGGGGCCGAAATGAACACTGAAGCTTTCTTT,CASSQGQGAEMNTEAFF,TRBJ1-1,TRBV3-1/TRBV3-2,TRBD1,NA
TGTGCCAGCAGGAGGGACAGGGGTTTTGGTGAGCAGTTCTTC,CASRRDRGFGEQFF,TRBJ2-1,TRBV27,TRBD1,NA
TGTGCCAGCAGCTCATCAGGGGAAGGTATGGTTTACGAGCAGTACTTC,CASSSSGEGMVYEQYF,TRBJ2-7,TRBV13,NA,NA
TGTGCCAGCAGCTTAGTTCGCGGGGGGGCCAATGAGCAGTTCTTC,CASSLVRGGANEQFF,TRBJ2-1,TRBV7-2,TRBD2,NA
TGTGCCACCAGTGATTGGGGAGGTAGCGGGGATTACAATGAGCAGTTCTTC,CATSDWGGSGDYNEQFF,TRBJ2-1,TRBV24-1,TRBD2,NA
TGTGCCAGCAGCTTAGGTGGGCAATCCTACAATGAGCAGTTCTTC,CASSLGGQSYNEQFF,TRBJ2-1,TRBV11-3,NA,NA
TGTGCCAGCAGCCTAGGACAGGGCCTTAATGAAAAACTGTTTTTT,CASSLGQGLNEKLFF,TRBJ1-4,TRBV13,TRBD1,NA